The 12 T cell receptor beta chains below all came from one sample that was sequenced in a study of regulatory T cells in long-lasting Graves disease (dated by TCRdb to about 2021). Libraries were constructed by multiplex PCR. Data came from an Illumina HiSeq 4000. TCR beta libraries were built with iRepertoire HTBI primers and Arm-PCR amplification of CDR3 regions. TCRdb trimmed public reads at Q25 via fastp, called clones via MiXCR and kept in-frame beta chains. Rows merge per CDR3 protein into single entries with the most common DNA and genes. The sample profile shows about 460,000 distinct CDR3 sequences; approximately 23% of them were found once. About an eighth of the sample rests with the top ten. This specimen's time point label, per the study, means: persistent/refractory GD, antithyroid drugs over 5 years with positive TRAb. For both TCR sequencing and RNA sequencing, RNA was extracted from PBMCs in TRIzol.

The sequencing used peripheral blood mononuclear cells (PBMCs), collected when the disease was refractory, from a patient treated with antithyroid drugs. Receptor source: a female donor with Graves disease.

The CDR3 spells CASSIVQLQPQHF. The CDR3 nucleotides are TGTGCCAGTAGTATAGTACAGCTTCAGCCCCAGCATTTT. This sequence joins TRBV19 and TRBJ1-5; D gene unclear. The CDR3 extends over 13 amino acids. V was clipped by 1 base and J by 6 bases, with 7 bases between them. From germline, CDR1 is LNHDA and CDR2 SQIVND (reference sequence).

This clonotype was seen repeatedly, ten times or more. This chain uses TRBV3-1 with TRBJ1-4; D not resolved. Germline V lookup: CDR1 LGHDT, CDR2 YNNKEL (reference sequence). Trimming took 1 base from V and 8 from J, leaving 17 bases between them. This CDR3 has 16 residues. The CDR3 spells CASSQGFRGPEEKLFF. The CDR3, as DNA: TGTGCCAGCAGCCAAGGCTTTCGTGGCCCCGAGGAAAAACTGTTTTTT.

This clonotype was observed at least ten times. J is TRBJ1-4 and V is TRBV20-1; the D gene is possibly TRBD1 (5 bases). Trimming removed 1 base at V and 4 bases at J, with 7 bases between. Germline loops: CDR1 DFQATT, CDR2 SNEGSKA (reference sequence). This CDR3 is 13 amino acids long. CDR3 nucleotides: TGCAGTGCTAGAGGCGGGGGTAATGAAAAACTGTTTTTT. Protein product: CSARGGGNEKLFF.

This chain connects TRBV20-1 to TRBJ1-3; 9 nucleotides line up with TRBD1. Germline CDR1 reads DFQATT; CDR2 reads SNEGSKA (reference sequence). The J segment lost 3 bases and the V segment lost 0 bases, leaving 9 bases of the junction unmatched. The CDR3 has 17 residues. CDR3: CSARDPGGQGNGNTIYF. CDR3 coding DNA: TGCAGTGCTAGAGATCCGGGGGGACAGGGTAATGGAAACACCATATATTTT.

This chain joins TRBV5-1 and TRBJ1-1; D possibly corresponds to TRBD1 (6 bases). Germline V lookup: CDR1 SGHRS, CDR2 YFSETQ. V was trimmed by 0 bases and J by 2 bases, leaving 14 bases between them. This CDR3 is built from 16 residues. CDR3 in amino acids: CASSLGVWGPNTEAFF. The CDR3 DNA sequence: TGCGCCAGCAGCTTGGGGGTCTGGGGGCCAAACACTGAAGCTTTCTTT.

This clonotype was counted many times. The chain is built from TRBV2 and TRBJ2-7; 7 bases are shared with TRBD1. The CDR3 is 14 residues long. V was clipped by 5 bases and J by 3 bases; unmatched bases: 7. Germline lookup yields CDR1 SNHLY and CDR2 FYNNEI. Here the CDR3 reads CASSLTGEIYEQYF. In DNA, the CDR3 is TGTGCCAGCAGTCTCACAGGGGAGATCTACGAGCAGTACTTC.

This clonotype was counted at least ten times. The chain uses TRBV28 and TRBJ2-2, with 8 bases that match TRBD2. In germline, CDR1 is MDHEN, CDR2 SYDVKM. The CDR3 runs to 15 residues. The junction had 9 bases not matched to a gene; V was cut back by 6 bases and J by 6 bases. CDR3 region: CASSRGGRRAGELFF. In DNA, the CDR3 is TGTGCCAGCAGCAGAGGCGGGAGGCGGGCCGGGGAGCTGTTTTTT.

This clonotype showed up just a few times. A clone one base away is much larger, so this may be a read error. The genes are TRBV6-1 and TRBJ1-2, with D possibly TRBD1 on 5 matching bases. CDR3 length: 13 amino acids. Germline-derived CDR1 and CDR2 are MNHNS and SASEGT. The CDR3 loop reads CAGSVFRADGYTF. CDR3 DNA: TGTGCCGGCAGTGTTTTCAGGGCTGATGGCTACACCTTC.

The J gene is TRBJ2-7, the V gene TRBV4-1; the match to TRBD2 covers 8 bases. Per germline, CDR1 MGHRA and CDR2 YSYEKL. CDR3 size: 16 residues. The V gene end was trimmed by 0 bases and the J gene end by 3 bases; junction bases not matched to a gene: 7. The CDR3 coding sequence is TGCGCCAGCAGCCAAGATCGGCTAGCGGGTAACTACGAGCAGTACTTC. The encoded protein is CASSQDRLAGNYEQYF.

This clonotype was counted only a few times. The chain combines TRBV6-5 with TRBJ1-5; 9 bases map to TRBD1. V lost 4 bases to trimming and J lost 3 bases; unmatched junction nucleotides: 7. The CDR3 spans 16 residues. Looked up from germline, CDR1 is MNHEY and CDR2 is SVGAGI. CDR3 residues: CASSLTGGVHNQPQHF. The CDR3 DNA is TGTGCCAGCAGTTTAACAGGGGGCGTCCACAATCAGCCCCAGCATTTT.

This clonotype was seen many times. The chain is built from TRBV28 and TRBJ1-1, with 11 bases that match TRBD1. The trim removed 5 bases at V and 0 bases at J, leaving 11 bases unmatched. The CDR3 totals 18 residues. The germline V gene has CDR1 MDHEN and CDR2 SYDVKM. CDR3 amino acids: CASSPLRTGGWMNTEAFF. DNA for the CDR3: TGTGCCAGCAGTCCCCTAAGGACAGGGGGCTGGATGAACACTGAAGCTTTCTTT.

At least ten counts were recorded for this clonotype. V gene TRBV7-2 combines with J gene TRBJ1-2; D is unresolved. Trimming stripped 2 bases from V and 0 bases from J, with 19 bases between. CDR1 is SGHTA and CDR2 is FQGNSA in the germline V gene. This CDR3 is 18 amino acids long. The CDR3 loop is CASSLKAVARPSNYGYTF. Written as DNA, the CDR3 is TGTGCCAGCAGCTTAAAAGCGGTCGCCAGACCTTCTAACTATGGCTACACCTTC.